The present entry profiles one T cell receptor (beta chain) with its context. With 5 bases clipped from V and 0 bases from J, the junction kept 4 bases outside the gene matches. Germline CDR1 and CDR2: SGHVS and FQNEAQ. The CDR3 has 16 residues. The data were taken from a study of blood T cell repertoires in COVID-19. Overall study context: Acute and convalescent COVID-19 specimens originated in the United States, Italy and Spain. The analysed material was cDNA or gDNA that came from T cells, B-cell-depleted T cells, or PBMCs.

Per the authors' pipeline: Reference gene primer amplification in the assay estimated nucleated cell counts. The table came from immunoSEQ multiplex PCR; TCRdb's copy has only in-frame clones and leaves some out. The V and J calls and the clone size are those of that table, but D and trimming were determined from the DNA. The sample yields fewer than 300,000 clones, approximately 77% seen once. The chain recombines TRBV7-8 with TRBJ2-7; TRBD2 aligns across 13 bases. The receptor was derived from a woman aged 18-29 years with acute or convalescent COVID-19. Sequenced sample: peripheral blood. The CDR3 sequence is CASSLRTSGGSYEQYF. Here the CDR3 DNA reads TGTGCCAGCAGCCTAAGGACTAGCGGGGGCTCCTACGAGCAGTACTTC.